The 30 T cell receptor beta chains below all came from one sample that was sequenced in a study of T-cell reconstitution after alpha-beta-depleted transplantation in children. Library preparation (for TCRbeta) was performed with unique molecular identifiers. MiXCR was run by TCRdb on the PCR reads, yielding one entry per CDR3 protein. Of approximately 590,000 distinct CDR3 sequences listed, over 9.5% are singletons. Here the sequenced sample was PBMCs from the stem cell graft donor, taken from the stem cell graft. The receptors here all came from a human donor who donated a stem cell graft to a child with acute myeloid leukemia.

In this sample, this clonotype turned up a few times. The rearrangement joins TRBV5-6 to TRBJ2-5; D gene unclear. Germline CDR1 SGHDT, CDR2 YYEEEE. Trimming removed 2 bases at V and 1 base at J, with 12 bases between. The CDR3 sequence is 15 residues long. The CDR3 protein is CASSLGFGVQETQYF. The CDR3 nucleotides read TGTGCCAGCAGCTTAGGGTTTGGGGTCCAAGAGACCCAGTACTTC.

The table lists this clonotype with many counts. The DNA for the CDR3 is TGCAGTGCTTTAGGACTAGCGGGAGGGCCGGGAGAGACCCAGTACTTC. Translation gives CSALGLAGGPGETQYF. The rearrangement links TRBV20-1 to TRBJ2-5; 15 bases fit TRBD2. The CDR3 covers 16 residues. V shed 5 bases and J 4 bases; nucleotides not matched to a gene: 8. The germline V gene encodes CDR1 DFQATT and CDR2 SNEGSKA (reference sequence).

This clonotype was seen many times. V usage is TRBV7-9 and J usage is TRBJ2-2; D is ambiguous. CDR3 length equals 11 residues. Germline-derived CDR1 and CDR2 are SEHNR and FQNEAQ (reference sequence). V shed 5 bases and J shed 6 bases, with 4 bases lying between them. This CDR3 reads CASSPSGELFF. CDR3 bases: TGTGCCAGCAGCCCCTCCGGGGAGCTGTTTTTT.

The CDR3 DNA sequence: TGTGCCAGCAGTTTTGCAGGGAGGAACTACAATGAGCAGTTCTTC. Amino acids: CASSFAGRNYNEQFF. This rearrangement joins TRBV12-3 or TRBV12-4 to TRBJ2-1; D might be TRBD2 (6 bases). The CDR3 length is 15 residues. Trimming left V 3 bases short and J 3 bases short, with 12 bases between.

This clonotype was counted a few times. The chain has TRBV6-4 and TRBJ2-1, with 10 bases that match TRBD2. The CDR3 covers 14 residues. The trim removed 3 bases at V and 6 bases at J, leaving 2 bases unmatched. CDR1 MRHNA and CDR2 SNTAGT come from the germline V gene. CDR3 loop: CASSDSGRSNEQFF. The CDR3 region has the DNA TGTGCCAGCAGTGATAGCGGGAGGTCCAATGAGCAGTTCTTC.

CDR3 in amino acids: CASSPVERDEQYF. CDR3 coding DNA: TGTGCCAGCAGCCCAGTAGAACGGGACGAGCAGTACTTC. V gene TRBV7-9 combines with J gene TRBJ2-7, with D uncertain. This CDR3 spans 13 amino acids. V was cut by 5 bases and J by 5 bases, with 13 bases left in between. Germline V CDR1 and CDR2: SEHNR, FQNEAQ (reference sequence).

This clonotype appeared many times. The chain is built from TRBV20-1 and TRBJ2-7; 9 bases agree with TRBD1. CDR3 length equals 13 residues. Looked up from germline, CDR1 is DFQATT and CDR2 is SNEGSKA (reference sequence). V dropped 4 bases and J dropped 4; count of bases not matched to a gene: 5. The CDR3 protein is CSAKKTGGYEQYF. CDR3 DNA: TGCAGTGCTAAAAAGACAGGGGGGTACGAGCAGTACTTC.

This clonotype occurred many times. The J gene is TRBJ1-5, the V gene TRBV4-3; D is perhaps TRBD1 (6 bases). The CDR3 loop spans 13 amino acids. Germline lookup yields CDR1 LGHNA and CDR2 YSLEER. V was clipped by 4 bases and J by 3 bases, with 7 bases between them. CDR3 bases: TGCGCCAGCAGCCGGACAGTCAATCAGCCCCAGCATTTT. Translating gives CASSRTVNQPQHF.

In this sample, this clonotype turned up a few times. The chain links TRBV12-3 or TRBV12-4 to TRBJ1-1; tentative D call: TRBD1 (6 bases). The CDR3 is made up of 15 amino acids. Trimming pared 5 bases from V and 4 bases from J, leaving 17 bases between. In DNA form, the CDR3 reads TGTGCCAGCAGTGGGGGGGGCAGCAGGATCACTGAAGCTTTCTTT. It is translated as CASSGGGSRITEAFF.

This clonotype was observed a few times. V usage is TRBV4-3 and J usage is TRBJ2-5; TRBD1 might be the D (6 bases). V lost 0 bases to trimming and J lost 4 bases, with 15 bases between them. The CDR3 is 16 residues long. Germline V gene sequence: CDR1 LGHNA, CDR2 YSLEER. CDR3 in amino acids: CASSQDKRSGAETQYF. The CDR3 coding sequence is TGCGCCAGCAGCCAAGATAAACGTTCAGGGGCAGAGACCCAGTACTTC.

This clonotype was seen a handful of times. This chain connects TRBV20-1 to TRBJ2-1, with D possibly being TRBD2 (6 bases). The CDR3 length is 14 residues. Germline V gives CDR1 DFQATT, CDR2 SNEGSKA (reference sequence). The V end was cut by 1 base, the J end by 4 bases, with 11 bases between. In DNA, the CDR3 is TGCAGTGCTAGAGTGGGTAGCGGATACAATGAGCAGTTCTTC. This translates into CSARVGSGYNEQFF.

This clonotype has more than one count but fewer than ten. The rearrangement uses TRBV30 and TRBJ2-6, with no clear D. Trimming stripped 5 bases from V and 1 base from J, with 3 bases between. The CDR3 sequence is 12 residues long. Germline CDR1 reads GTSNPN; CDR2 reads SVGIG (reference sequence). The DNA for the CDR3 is TGTGCCTGGGGATCTGGGGCCAACGTCCTGACTTTC. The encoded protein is CAWGSGANVLTF.

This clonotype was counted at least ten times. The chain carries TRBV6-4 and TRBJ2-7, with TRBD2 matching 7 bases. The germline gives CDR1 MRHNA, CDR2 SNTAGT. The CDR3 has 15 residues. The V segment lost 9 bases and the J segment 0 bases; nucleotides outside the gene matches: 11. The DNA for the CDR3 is TGTGCCAGGGGGGTAGCGGGTTTACTCTCCTACGAGCAGTACTTC. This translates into CARGVAGLLSYEQYF.

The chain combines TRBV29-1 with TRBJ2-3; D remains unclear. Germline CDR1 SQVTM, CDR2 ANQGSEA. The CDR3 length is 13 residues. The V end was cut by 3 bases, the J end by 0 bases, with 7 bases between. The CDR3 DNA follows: TGCAGCGTTGACTCGGCTAGCACAGATACGCAGTATTTT. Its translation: CSVDSASTDTQYF.

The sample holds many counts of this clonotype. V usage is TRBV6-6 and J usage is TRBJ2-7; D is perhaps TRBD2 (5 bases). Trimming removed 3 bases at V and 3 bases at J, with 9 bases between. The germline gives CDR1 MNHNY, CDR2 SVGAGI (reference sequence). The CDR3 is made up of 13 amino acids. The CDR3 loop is CASSYGRYYEQYF. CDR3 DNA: TGTGCCAGCAGTTATGGGAGATACTACGAGCAGTACTTC.

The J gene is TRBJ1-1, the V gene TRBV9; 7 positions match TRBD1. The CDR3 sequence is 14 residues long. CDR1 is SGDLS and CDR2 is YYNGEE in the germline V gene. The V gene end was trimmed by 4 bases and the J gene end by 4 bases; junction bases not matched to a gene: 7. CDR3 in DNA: TGTGCCAGCAGCTCACGGACAGGCCGCACTGAAGCTTTCTTT. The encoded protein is CASSSRTGRTEAFF.

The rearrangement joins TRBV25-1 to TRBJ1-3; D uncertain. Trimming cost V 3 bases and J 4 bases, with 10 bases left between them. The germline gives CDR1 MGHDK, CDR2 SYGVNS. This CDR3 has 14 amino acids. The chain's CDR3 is CASSDNRRGNTIYF. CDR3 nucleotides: TGTGCCAGCAGTGATAACCGGCGAGGAAACACCATATATTTT.

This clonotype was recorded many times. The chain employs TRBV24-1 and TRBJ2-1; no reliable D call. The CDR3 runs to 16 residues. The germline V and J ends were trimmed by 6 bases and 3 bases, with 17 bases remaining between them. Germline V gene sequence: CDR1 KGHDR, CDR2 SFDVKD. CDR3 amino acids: CATSRFSHRGYNEQFF. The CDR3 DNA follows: TGTGCCACCAGTCGATTTTCGCACAGAGGCTACAATGAGCAGTTCTTC.

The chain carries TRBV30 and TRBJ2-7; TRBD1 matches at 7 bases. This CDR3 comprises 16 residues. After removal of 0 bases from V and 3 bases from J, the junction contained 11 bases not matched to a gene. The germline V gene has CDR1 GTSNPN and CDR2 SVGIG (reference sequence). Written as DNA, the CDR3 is TGTGCCTGGAGTGTACATGGACAGGCTTACTACTACGAGCAGTACTTC. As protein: CAWSVHGQAYYYEQYF. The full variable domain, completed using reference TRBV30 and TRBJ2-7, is SQTIHQWPATLVQPVGSPLSLECTVEGTSNPNLYWYRQAAGRGLQLLFYSVGIGQISSEVPQNLSASRPQDRQFILSSKKLLLSDSGFYLCAWSVHGQAYYYEQYFGPGTRLTVT.

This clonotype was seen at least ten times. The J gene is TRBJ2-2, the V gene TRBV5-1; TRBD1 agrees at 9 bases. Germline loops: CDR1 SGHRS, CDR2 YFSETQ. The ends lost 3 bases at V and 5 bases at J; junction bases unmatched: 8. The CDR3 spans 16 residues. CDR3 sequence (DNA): TGCGCCAGCAGCTGGGACGGGACAGGGAGTACCGGGGAGCTGTTTTTT. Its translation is CASSWDGTGSTGELFF.

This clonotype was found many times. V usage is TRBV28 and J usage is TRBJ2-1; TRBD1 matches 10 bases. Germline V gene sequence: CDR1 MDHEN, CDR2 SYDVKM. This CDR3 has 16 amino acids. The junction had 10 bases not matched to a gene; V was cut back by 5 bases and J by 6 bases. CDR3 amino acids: CASSAPGGTGVNEQFF. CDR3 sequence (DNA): TGTGCCAGCAGTGCCCCGGGCGGGACAGGGGTCAATGAGCAGTTCTTC.

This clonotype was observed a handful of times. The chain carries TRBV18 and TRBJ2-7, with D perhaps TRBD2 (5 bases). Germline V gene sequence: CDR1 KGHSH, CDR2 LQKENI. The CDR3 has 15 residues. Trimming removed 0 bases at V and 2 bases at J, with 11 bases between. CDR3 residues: CASSPPDAGAYEQYF. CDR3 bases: TGTGCCAGCTCACCACCCGACGCCGGGGCCTACGAGCAGTACTTC.

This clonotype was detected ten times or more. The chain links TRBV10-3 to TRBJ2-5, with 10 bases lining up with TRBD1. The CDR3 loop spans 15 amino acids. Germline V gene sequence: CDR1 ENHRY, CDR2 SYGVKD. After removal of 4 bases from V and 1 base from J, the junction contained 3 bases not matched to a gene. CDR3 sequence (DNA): TGTGCCATCAGTGTAGACAGGGGGCTCCAAGAGACCCAGTACTTC. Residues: CAISVDRGLQETQYF.

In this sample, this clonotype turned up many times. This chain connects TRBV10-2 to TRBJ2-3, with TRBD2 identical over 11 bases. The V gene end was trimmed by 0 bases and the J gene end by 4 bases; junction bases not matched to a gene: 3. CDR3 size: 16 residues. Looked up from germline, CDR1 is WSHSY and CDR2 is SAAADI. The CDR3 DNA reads TGCGCCAGCAGTGAGTCTAGCGGGAGGGTCGCAGATACGCAGTATTTT. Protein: CASSESSGRVADTQYF.

The CDR3 bases are TGTGCCTGGAGCAGACTAGCGGGCTTCTACAATGAGCAGTTCTTC. Translated, it gives CAWSRLAGFYNEQFF. V gene TRBV30 combines with J gene TRBJ2-1, with 10 positions matching TRBD2. The CDR3 is 15 residues long. J lost 3 bases, V lost 3 bases, and 5 bases had no gene match. The germline V gene has CDR1 GTSNPN and CDR2 SVGIG (reference sequence).

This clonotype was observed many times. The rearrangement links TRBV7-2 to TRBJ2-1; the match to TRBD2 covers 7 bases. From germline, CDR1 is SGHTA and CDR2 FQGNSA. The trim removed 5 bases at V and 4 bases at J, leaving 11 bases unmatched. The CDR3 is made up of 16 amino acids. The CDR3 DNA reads TGTGCCAGCAGCCCGCCAGGGTTCGGGAGGTACAATGAGCAGTTCTTC. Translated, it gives CASSPPGFGRYNEQFF.

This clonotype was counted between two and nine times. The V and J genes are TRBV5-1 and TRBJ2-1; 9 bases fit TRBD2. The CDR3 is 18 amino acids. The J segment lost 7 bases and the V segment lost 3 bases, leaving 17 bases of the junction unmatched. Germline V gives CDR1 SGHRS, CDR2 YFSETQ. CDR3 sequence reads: CASSSQPWAGGPGNEQFF. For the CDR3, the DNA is TGCGCCAGCAGCTCTCAACCCTGGGCGGGAGGGCCGGGGAATGAGCAGTTCTTC.

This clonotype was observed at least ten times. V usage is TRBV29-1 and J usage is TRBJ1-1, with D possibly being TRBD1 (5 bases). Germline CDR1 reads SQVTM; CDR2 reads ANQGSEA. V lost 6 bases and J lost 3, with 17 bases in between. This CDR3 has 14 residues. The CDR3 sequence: CSVGHLGMDTEAFF. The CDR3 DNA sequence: TGCAGCGTCGGACACTTGGGTATGGACACTGAAGCTTTCTTT. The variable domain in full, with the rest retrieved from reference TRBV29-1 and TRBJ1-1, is SAVISQKPSRDICQRGTSLTIQCQVDSQVTMMFWYRQQPGQSLTLIATANQGSEATYESGFVIDKFPISRPNLTFSTLTVSNMSPEDSSIYLCSVGHLGMDTEAFFGQGTRLTVV.

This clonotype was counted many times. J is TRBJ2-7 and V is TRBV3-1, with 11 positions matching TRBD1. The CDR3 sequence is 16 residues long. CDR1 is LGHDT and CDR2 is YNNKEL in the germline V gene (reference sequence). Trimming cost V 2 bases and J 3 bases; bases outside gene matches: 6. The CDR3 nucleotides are TGTGCCAGCAGCCAACAAACCGGGACAGGGGGCTACGAGCAGTACTTC. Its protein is CASSQQTGTGGYEQYF.

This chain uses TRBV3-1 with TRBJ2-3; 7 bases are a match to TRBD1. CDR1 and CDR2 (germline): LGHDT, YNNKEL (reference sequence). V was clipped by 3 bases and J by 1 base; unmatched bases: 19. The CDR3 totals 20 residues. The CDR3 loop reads CASSHQPAPWNRGRTDTQYF. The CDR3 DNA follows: TGTGCCAGCAGCCACCAGCCTGCCCCATGGAACAGGGGACGCACAGATACGCAGTATTTT.